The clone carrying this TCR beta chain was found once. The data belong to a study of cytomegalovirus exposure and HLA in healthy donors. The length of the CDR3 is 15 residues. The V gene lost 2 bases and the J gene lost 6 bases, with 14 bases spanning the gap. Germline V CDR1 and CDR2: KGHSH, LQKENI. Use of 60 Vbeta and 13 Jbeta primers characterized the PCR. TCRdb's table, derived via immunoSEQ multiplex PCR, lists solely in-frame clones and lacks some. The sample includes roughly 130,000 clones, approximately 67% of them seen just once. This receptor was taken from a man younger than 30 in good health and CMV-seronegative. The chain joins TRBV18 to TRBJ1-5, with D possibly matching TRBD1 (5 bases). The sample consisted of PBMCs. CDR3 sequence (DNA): TGTGCCAGCTCACCAGACAGTGTTTGGAGTCAGCCCCAGCATTTT. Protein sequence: CASSPDSVWSQPQHF.